This is a list of T cell receptor beta chains from one sample in a study of blood T cell repertoires in COVID-19. Sequenced by immunoSEQ multiplex PCR; TCRdb stores in-frame clones only, minus some. The sample yields approximately 300,000 clones, nearly 90% seen once. Sample: peripheral blood. The receptors originated from a middle-aged woman with COVID-19, enrolled during active disease. The CDR3 runs from the conserved cysteine through the conserved F or W. A D gene is named only where the DNA matches it firmly. Rows give clone size only sometimes, using once, few, many, or a class for an expanded clone.

clone size	V gene	D gene	J gene	CDR3 DNA	CDR3 protein
.	TRBV25-1	TRBD2	TRBJ2-7	TGTGCCAGCAGGGGGAGGGGAGGCCCCATCTACGAGCAGTACTTC	CASRGRGGPIYEQYF
.	TRBV6-5	TRBD1	TRBJ1-1	TGTGCCAGCACCAATCCCGGGGACAGGGTAAAGGCTTTCTTT	CASTNPGDRVKAFF
.	TRBV7-2	TRBD1	TRBJ2-2	TGTGCCAGCAGATCCAACAGGGGACCGAACACCGGGGAGCTGTTTTTT	CASRSNRGPNTGELFF
.	TRBV5-4	TRBD2	TRBJ2-1	TGTGCCAGCTGGGGAGCGGGGAGCCCCTCCTACAATGAGCAGTTCTTC	CASWGAGSPSYNEQFF
once	TRBV9	.	TRBJ2-1	TGTGCCAGCAGCCCCGGGGTCAATGAGCAGTTCTTC	CASSPGVNEQFF
.	TRBV9	.	TRBJ2-1	TGTGCCAGCAGCGTAGCTCCCGACAGGAACAATGAGCAGTTCTTC	CASSVAPDRNNEQFF
many	TRBV9	.	TRBJ1-3	TGTGCCAGCAGCGTACAGGCAGGGGCGGGAAACACCATATATTTT	CASSVQAGAGNTIYF
few	TRBV5-4	.	TRBJ2-7	TGTGCCAGCAGCTTAAAGGTCGGCAGGGCTACGGGCGAGCAGTACTTC	CASSLKVGRATGEQYF
.	TRBV4-3	.	TRBJ1-1	TGCGCCAGCAGCCATAGCGCAAAGAACACTGAAGCTTTCTTT	CASSHSAKNTEAFF
.	TRBV7-3	TRBD2	TRBJ2-5	TGTGCCAGCAGCTTAAAGCCTAGCGGGGGGGAGACCCAGTACTTC	CASSLKPSGGETQYF
few	TRBV7-2	.	TRBJ1-4	TGTGCCAGCAGCTCCGAGGTGGGAGCTAATGAAAAACTGTTTTTT	CASSSEVGANEKLFF
.	TRBV6-2/TRBV6-3	.	TRBJ1-2	TGTGCCAGCAGTCCCAGGGTCCGCTATGGCTACACCTTC	CASSPRVRYGYTF
.	TRBV19	TRBD1	TRBJ1-4	TGTGCCAGTAGGGCGACAGGGTTGAATGAAAAACTGTTTTTT	CASRATGLNEKLFF
.	TRBV30	.	TRBJ2-1	TGTGCCTCAACGTCGGCGGGAAGGTCCTACAATGAGCAGTTCTTC	CASTSAGRSYNEQFF
.	TRBV7-2	.	TRBJ1-1	TGTGCCAGCAGCCCAACCCCAGGTCACACTGAAGCTTTCTTT	CASSPTPGHTEAFF
few	TRBV5-6	.	TRBJ1-2	TGTGCCAGCAGCTTGCTCCAACTCGGCTATGGCTACACCTTC	CASSLLQLGYGYTF